This TCR beta chain was retrieved from a study of T cells in Graves' hyperthyroidism and ophthalmopathy. Overall study results and limits: For ophthalmopathy, model prediction preceded onset by a median approximately 6 months. Most thyroid-expanded clonotypes above 0.001 were also found in blood.

Disease duration under 2 months; hyperthyroidism patients were aged 18 to 65. Exclusions: uncontrolled infection, other autoimmune disease, pregnancy, lactation. It was RNA transcripts that yielded the amplified TCR beta CDR3 regions. When the TCR CDR3 underwent first-round RT-PCR, the HTBI primer set was used. Using its own MiXCR run on the multiplex PCR reads, TCRdb lists one record per CDR3 protein. The repertoire has approximately 210,000 distinct CDR3 sequences, about 15% of them found once; the top ten carry roughly 50%. This clonotype turned up a few times. Its specificity is unknown. This CDR3 contains 14 residues. From germline, CDR1 is MNHNS and CDR2 SASEGT. Trimming took off 2 bases at V and 3 bases at J, with 11 bases between the two ends.

The sequencing input was blood. This chain uses TRBV6-1 with TRBJ2-7; perhaps TRBD2 as D (5 bases). This receptor was identified in a man aged 45 to 65 with Graves' hyperthyroidism. This CDR3 is CASSESSDFYEQYF. Written as DNA, the CDR3 is TGTGCCAGCAGTGAATCTTCGGACTTCTACGAGCAGTACTTC.